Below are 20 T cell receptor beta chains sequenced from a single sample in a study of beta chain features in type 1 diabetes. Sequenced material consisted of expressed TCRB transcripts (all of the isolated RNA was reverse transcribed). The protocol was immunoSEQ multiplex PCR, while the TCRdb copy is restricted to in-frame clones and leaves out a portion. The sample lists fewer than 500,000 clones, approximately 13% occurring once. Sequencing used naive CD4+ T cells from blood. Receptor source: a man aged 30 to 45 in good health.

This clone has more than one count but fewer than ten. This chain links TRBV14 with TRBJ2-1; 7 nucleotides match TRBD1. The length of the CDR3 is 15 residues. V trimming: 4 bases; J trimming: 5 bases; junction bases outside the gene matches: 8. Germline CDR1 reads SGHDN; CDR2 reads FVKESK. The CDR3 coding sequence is TGTGCCAGCAGCCCGACAGGGTTTTTTAACAATGAGCAGTTCTTC. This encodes CASSPTGFFNNEQFF.

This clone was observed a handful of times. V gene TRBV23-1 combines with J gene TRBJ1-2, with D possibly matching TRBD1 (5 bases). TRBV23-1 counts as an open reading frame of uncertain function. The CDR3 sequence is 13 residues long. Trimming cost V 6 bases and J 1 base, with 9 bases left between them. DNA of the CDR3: TGCGCCAGCAGCCGACAGTGTAACTATGGCTACACCTTC. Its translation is CASSRQCNYGYTF.

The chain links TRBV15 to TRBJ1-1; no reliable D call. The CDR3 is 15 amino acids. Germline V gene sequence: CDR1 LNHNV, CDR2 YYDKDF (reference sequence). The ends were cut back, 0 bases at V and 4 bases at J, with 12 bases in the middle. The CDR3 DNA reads TGTGCCACCAGCAGAGATAGGAAGGGTGGCACTGAAGCTTTCTTT. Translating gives CATSRDRKGGTEAFF.

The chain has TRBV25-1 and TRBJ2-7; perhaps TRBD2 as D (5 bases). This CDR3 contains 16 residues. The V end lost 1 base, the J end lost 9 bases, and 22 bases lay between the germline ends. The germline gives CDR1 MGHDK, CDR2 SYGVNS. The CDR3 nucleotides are TGTGCCAGCAGTGAATCCGGACGGGTGAATAGCCGGGGGCAGTACTTC. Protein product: CASSESGRVNSRGQYF.

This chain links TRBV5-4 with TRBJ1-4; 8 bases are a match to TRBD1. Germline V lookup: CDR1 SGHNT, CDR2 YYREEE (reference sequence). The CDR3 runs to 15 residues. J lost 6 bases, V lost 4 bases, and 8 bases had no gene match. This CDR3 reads CASSQSGGRDEKLFF. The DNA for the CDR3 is TGTGCCAGCAGCCAATCAGGGGGCCGGGATGAAAAACTGTTTTTT.

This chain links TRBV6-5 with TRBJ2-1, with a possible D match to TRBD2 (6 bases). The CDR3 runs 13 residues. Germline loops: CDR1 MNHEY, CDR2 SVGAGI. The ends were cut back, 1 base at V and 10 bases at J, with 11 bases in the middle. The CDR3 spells CASSYFLAAEQFF. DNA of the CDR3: TGTGCCAGCAGTTACTTCTTAGCGGCCGAGCAGTTCTTC.

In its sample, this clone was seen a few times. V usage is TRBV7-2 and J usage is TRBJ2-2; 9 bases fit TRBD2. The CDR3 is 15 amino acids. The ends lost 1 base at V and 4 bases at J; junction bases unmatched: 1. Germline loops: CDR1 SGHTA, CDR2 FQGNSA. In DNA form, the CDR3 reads TGTGCCAGCAGCTTAGAACTAGCGGGCACCGGGGAGCTGTTTTTT. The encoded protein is CASSLELAGTGELFF.

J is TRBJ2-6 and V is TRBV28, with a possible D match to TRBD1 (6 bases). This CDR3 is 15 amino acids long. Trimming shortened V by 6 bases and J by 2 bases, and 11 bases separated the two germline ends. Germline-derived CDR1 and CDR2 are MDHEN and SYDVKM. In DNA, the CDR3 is TGTGCCAGCAGCCTAGGGGGAGCTGGGGCCAACGTCCTGACTTTC. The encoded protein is CASSLGGAGANVLTF.

CDR3 DNA: TGTGCCAGCAGTGTACTCGGGGGGTTCGCCTATGGCTACACCTTC. This encodes CASSVLGGFAYGYTF. The chain is built from TRBV28 and TRBJ1-2, with TRBD1 as a possible D gene (5 bases). Trimming cost V 5 bases and J 4 bases, with 17 bases left between them. Per the germline V gene, CDR1 is MDHEN and CDR2 is SYDVKM. The CDR3 length is 15 residues.

The CDR3: CASSVDREIYNEQFF. In nucleotides, the CDR3 is TGTGCCAGCAGCGTAGACCGGGAGATATACAATGAGCAGTTCTTC. The chain links TRBV9 to TRBJ2-1; D perhaps matches TRBD2 (6 bases). The V and J ends lost 0 bases and 4 bases respectively, with 11 bases between them. Per the germline V gene, CDR1 is SGDLS and CDR2 is YYNGEE. The CDR3 has 15 residues.

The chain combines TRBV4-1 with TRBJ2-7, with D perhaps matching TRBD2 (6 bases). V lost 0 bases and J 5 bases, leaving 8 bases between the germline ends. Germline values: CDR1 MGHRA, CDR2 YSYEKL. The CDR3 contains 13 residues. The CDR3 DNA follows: TGCGCCAGCAGCCAAGATCCGGGGGACGAGCAGTACTTC. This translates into CASSQDPGDEQYF.

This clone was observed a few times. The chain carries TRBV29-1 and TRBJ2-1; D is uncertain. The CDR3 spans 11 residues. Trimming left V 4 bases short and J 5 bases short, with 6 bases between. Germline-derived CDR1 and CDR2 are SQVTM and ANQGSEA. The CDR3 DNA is TGCAGCGTTGGAAAGAACAATGAGCAGTTCTTC. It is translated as CSVGKNNEQFF.

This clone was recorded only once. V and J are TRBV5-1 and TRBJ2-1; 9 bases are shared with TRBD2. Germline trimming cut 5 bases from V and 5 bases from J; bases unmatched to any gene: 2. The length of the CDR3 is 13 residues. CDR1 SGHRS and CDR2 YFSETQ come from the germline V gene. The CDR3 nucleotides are TGCGCCAGCAGGACTAGCGGAAACAATGAGCAGTTCTTC. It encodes CASRTSGNNEQFF.

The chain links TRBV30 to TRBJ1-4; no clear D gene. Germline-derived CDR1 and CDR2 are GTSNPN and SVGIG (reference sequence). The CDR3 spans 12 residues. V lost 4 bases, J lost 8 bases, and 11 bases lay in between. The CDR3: CAWISYVEKLFF. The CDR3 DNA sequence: TGTGCCTGGATAAGCTACGTGGAAAAACTGTTTTTT.

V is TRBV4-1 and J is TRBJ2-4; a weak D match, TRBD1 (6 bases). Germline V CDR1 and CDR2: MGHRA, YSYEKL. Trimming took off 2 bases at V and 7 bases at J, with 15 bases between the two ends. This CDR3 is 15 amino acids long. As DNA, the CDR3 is TGCGCCAGCAGCCAATTGACAGGAACTCCTAACATTCAGTACTTC. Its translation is CASSQLTGTPNIQYF.

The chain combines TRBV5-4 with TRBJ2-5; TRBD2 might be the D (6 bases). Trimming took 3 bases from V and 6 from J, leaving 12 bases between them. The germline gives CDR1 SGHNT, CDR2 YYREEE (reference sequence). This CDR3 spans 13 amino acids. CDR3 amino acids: CASSWRGGKTQYF. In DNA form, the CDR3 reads TGTGCCAGCAGCTGGAGGGGCGGAAAGACCCAGTACTTC.

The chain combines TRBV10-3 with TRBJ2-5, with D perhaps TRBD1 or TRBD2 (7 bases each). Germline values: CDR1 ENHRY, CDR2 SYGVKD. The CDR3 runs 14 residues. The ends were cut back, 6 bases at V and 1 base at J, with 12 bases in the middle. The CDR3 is CAISRGGPQETQYF. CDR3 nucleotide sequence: TGTGCCATCAGCAGGGGGGGTCCCCAAGAGACCCAGTACTTC.

CDR3 amino acids: CAWKQATNEKLFF. CDR3 nucleotides: TGTGCCTGGAAACAAGCAACTAATGAAAAACTGTTTTTT. J is TRBJ1-4 and V is TRBV30; D is uncertain. The CDR3 totals 13 residues. With 4 bases removed from V and 0 bases from J, the gap between germline ends came to 6 bases. Germline V gene sequence: CDR1 GTSNPN, CDR2 SVGIG (reference sequence).

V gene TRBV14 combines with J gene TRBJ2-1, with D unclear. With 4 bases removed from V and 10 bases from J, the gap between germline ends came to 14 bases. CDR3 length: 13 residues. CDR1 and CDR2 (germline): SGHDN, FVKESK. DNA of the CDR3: TGTGCCAGCAGCCTCCAGACCTGGGGAGAGCAGTTCTTC. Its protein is CASSLQTWGEQFF.

CDR3 in amino acids: CASSTDAEQFF. The CDR3 DNA reads TGTGCCAGCTCAACCGATGCTGAGCAGTTCTTC. This chain joins TRBV18 and TRBJ2-1; D not resolved. The CDR3 contains 11 residues. Germline assignment: CDR1 KGHSH and CDR2 LQKENI. The V end was cut by 5 bases, the J end by 9 bases, with 8 bases between.